Sequencing of this T cell receptor beta chain was carried out in a study of blood T cell repertoires in COVID-19. Study as a whole: There were acute and convalescent COVID-19 samples, and they came from the United States, Italy and Spain. PBMCs, B-cell-depleted T cells, or T cells were the source of the cDNA or gDNA that made up the material.

Original analysis: Cell counts per sample came from amplifying reference gene primers. Only in-frame clones appear in the TCRdb table, and some are missing; sequencing was by immunoSEQ multiplex PCR. That table supplies the V and J calls and clone size; D and trimming were determined from the DNA. In the table there are about 380,000 clones, roughly 86% of which are singletons. V lost 5 bases, J lost 4 bases, and 7 bases stayed unmatched. Germline CDR1 MNHEY, CDR2 SVGAGI. CDR3 length: 14 residues. What was sequenced was peripheral blood. This chain joins TRBV6-5 and TRBJ2-7; 8 nucleotides agree with TRBD2. This TCR derives from a human donor with acute or convalescent COVID-19. The donor label of this sample is uncertain. DNA of the CDR3: TGTGCCAGCAGTCCCGGGGGGGCTTGGTACGAGCAGTACTTC. Amino acid sequence: CASSPGGAWYEQYF.